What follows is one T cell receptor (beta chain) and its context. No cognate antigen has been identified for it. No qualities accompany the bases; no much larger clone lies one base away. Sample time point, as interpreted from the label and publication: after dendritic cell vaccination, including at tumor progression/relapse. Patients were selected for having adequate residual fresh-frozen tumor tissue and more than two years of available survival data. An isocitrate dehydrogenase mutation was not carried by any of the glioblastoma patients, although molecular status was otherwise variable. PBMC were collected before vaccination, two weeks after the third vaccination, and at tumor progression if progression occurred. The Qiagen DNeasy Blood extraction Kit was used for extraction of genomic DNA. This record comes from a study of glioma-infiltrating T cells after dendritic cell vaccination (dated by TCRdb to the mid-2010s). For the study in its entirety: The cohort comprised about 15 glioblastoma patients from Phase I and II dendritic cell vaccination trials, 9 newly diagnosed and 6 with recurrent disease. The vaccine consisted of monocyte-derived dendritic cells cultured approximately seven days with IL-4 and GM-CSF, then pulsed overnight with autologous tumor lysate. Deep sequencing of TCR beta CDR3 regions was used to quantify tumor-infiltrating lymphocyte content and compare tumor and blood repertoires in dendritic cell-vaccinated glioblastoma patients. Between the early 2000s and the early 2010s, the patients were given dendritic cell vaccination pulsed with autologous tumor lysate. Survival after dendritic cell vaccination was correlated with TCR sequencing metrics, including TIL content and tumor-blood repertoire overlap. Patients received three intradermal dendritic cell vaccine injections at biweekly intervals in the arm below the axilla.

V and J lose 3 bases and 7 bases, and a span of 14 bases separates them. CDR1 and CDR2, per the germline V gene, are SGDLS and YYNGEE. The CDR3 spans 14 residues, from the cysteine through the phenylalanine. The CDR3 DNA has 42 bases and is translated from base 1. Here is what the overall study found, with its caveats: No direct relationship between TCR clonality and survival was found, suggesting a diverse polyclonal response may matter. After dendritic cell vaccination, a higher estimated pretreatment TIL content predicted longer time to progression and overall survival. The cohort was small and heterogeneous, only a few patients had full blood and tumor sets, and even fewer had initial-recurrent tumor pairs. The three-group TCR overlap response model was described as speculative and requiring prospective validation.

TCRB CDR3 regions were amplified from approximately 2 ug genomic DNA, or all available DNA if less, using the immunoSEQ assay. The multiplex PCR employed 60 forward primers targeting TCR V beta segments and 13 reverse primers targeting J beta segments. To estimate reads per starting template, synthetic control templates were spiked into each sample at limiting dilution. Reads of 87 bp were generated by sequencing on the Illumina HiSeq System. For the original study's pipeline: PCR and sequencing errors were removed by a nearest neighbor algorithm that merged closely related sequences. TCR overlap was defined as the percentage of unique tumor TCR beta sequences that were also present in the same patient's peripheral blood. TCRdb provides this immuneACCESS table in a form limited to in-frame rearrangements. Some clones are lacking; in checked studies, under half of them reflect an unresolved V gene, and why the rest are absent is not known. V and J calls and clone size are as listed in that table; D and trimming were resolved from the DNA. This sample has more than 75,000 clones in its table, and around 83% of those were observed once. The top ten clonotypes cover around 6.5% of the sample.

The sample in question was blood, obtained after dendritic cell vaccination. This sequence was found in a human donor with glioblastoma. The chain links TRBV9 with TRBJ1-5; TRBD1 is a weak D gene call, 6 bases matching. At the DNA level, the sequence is TGTGCCAGCAGCGACGGACAGACGGGGCAGCCCCAGCATTTT. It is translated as CASSDGQTGQPQHF.